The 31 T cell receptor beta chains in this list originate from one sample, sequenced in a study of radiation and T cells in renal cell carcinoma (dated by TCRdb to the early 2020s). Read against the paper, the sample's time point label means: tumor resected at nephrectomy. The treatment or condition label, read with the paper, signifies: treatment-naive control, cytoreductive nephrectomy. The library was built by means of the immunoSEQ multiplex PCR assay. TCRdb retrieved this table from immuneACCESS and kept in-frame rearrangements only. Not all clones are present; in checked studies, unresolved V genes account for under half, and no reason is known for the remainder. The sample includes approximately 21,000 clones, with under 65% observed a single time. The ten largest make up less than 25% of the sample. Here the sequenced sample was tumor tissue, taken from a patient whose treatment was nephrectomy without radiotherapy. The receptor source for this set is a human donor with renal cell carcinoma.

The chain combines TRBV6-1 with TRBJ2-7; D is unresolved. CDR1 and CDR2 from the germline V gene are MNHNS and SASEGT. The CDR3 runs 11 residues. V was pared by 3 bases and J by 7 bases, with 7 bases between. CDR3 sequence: CASSDPWEQYF. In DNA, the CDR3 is TGTGCCAGCAGTGACCCTTGGGAGCAGTACTTC.

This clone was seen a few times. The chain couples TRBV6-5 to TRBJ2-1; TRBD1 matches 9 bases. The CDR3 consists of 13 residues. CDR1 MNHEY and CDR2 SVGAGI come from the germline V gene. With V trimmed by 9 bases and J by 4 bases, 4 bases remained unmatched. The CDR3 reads CASGGTGYNEQFF. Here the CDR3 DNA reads TGTGCCAGTGGGGGGACAGGGTACAATGAGCAGTTCTTC.

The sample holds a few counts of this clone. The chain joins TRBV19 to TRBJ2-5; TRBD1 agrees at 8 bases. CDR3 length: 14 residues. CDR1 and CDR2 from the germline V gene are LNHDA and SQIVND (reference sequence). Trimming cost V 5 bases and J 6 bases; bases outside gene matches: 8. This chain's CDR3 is CASSARQGSQTQYF. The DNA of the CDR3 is TGTGCCAGTAGTGCCCGACAGGGGAGCCAGACCCAGTACTTC.

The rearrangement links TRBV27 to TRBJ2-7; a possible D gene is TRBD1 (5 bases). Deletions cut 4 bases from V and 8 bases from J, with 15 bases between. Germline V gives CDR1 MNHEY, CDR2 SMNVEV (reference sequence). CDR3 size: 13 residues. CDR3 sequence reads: CASSYGQTVQQYF. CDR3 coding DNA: TGTGCCAGCAGTTACGGGCAGACAGTCCAGCAGTACTTC.

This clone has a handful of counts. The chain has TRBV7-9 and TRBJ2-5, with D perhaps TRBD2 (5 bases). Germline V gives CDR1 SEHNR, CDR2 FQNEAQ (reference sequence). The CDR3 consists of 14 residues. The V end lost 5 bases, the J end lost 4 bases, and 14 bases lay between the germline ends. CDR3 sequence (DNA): TGTGCCAGCAGCAAAGAGGGATGGGGAGAGACCCAGTACTTC. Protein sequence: CASSKEGWGETQYF. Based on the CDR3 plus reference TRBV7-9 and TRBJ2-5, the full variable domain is DTGVSQNPRHKITKRGQNVTFRCDPISEHNRLYWYRQTLGQGPEFLTYFQNEAQLEKSRLLSDRFSAERPKGSFSTLEIQRTEQGDSAMYLCASSKEGWGETQYFGPGTRLLVL.

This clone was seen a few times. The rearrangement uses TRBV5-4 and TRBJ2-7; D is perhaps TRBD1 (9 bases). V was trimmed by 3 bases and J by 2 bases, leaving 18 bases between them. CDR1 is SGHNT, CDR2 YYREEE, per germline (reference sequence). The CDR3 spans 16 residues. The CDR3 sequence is CASSSGGDRVTYEQYF. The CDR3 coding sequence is TGTGCCAGCAGCTCGGGAGGGGACAGGGTGACCTACGAGCAGTACTTC.

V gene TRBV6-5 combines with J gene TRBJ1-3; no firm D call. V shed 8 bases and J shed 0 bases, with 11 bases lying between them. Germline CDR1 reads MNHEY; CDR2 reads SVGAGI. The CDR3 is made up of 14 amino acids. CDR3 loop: CASRVSSSGNTIYF. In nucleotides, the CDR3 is TGTGCCAGCCGAGTCAGCAGCTCTGGAAACACCATATATTTT.

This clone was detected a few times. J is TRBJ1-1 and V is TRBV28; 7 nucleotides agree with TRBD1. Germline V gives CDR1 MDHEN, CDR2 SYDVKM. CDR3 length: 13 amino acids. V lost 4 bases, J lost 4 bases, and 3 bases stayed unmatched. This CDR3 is CASSSAGGTEAFF. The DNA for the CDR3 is TGTGCCAGCAGTTCCGCAGGGGGCACTGAAGCTTTCTTT. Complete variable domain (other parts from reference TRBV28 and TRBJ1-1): DVKVTQSSRYLVKRTGEKVFLECVQDMDHENMFWYRQDPGLGLRLIYFSYDVKMKEKGDIPEGYSVSREKKERFSLILESASTNQTSMYLCASSSAGGTEAFFGQGTRLTVV.

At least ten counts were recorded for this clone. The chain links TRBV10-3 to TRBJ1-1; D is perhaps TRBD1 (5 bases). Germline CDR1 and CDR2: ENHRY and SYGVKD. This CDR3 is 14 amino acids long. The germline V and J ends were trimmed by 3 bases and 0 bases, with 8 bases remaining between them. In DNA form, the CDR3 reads TGTGCCATCAGTGACTCGACAGTGAACACTGAAGCTTTCTTT. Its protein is CAISDSTVNTEAFF.

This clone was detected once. CDR3 nucleotides: TGTGCCAGCAGCTACGGGACGGAAGATCTTGAGCAGTTCTTC. Its translation is CASSYGTEDLEQFF. The chain employs TRBV9 and TRBJ2-1; perhaps D is TRBD1 or TRBD2 (5 bases each). The CDR3 spans 14 residues. The germline V and J ends were trimmed by 4 bases and 9 bases, with 17 bases remaining between them. CDR1 is SGDLS and CDR2 is YYNGEE in the germline V gene.

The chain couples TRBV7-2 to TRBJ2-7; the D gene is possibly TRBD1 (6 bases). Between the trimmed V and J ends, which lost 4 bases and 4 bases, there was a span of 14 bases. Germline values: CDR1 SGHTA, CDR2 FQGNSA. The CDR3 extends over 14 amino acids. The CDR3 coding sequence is TGTGCCAGCAGCTCCGGGACAACCCCTTACGAGCAGTACTTC. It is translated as CASSSGTTPYEQYF.

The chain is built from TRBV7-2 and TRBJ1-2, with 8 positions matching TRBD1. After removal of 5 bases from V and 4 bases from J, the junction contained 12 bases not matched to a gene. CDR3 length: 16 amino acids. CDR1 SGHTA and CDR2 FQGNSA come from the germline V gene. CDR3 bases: TGTGCCAGCAGCCGAGAATCAGGGGGCATAGGCTATGGCTACACCTTC. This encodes CASSRESGGIGYGYTF.

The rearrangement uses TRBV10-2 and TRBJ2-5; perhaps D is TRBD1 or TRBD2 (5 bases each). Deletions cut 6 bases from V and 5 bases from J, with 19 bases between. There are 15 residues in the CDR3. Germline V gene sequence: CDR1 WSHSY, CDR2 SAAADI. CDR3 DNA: TGCGCCAGCAGACCTCCGGCTCCCGAGGGGGAGACCCAGTACTTC. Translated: CASRPPAPEGETQYF.

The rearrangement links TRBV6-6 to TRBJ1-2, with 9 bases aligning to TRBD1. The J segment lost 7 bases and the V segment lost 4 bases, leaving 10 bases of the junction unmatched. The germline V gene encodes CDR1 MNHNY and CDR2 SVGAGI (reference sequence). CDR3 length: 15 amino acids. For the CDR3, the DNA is TGTGCCAGCAGTTCCCTACAGGGGGCCAGGCCTGGCTACACCTTC. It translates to CASSSLQGARPGYTF.

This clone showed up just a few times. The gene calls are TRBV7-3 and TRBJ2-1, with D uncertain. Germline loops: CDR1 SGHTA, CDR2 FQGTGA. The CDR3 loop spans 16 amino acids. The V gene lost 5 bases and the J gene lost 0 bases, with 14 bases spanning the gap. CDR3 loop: CASSPLGGTSYNEQFF. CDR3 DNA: TGTGCCAGCAGCCCCTTGGGCGGAACCTCCTACAATGAGCAGTTCTTC.

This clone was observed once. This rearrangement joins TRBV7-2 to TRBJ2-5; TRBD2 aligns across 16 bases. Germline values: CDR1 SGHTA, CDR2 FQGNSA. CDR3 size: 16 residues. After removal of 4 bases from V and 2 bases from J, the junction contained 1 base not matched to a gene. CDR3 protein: CASSWGLAGGQETQYF. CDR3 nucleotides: TGTGCCAGCAGCTGGGGACTAGCGGGGGGGCAAGAGACCCAGTACTTC.

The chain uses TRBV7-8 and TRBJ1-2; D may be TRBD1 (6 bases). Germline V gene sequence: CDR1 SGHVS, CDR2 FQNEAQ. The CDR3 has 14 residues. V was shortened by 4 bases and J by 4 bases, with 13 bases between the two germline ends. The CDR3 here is CASSSGGGGYGYTF. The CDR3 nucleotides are TGTGCCAGCAGCTCCGGAGGGGGGGGCTATGGCTACACCTTC.

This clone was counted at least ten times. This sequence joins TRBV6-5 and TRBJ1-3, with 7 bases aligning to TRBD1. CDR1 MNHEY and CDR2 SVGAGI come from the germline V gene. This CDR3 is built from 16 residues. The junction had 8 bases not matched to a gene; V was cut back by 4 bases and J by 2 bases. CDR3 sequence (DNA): TGTGCCAGCAGTTTGCACAGGGGATCAGCTGGAAACACCATATATTTT. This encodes CASSLHRGSAGNTIYF.

The CDR3: CASSLGADYNEQFF. CDR3 DNA: TGTGCCAGCAGCTTAGGGGCCGACTACAATGAGCAGTTCTTC. The chain recombines TRBV7-2 with TRBJ2-1; D remains ambiguous. This CDR3 has 14 residues. In germline, CDR1 is SGHTA, CDR2 FQGNSA. The V end was cut by 1 base, the J end by 3 bases, with 7 bases between.

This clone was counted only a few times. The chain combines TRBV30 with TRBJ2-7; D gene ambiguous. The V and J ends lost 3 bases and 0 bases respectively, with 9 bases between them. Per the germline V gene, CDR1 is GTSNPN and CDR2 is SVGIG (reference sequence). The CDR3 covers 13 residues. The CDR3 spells CAWSSKPSYEQYF. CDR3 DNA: TGTGCCTGGAGCTCAAAGCCCTCCTACGAGCAGTACTTC.

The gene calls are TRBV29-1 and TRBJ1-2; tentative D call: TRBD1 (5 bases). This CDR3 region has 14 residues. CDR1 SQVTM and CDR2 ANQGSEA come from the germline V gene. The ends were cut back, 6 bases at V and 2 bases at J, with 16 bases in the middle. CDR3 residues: CSVIGGRGNYGYTF. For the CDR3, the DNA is TGCAGCGTCATTGGGGGAAGGGGCAACTATGGCTACACCTTC.

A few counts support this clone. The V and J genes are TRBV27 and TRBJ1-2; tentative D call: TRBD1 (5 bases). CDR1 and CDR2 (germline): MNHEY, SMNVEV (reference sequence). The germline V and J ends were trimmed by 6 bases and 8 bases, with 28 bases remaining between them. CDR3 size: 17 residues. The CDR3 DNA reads TGTGCCAGCAGGCCGATAGCTCAGGGACCCTCAATTAGGGGCTACACCTTC. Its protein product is CASRPIAQGPSIRGYTF.

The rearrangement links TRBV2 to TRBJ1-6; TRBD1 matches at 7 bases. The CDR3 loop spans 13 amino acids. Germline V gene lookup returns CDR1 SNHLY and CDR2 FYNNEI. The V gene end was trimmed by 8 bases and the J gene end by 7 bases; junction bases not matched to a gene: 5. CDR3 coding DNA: TGTGCCAGCGAGCGACAGGGAAATTCACCCCTCCACTTT. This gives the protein CASERQGNSPLHF.

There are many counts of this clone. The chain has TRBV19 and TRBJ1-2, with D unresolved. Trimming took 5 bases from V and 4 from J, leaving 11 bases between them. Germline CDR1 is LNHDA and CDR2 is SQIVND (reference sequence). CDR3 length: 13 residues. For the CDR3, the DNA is TGTGCCAGTAGTCCCCGGGCAGTCTATGGCTACACCTTC. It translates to CASSPRAVYGYTF.

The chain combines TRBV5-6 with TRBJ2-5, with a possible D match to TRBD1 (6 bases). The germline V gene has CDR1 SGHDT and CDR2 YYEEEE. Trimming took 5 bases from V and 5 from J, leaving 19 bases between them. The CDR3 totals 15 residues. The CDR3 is CASSPTGPLGETQYF. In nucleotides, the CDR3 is TGTGCCAGCAGTCCCACAGGGCCCCTCGGGGAGACCCAGTACTTC.

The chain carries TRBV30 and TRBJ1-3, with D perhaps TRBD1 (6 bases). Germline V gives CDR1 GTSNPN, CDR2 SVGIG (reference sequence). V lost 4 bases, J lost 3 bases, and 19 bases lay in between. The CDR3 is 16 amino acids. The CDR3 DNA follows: TGTGCCTGGACCCTGCCGACAGGAGCGGGTGGAAACACCATATATTTT. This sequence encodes CAWTLPTGAGGNTIYF.

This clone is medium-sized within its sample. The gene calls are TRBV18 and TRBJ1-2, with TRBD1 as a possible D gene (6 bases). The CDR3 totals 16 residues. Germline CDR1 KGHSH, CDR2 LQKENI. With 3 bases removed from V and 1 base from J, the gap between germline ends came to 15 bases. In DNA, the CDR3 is TGTGCCAGCTCACCCCTGCCGGCAGGGGATAACTATGGCTACACCTTC. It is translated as CASSPLPAGDNYGYTF.

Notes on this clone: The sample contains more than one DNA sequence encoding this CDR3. Here the CDR3 DNA reads TGTGCCAGCAGCTTATCCCTAGCGGGGGGGTCAGATACGCAGTATTTT. Protein sequence: CASSLSLAGGSDTQYF. This chain links TRBV7-2 with TRBJ2-3, with 12 bases fitting TRBD2. V dropped 2 bases and J dropped 4; count of bases not matched to a gene: 4. This CDR3 is 16 amino acids long. The germline V gene encodes CDR1 SGHTA and CDR2 FQGNSA. The full variable domain, in which reference TRBV7-2 and TRBJ2-3 provide the parts outside the CDR3, is GAGVSQSPSNKVTEKGKDVELRCDPISGHTALYWYRQSLGQGLEFLIYFQGNSAPDKSGLPSDRFSAERTGGSVSTLTIQRTQQEDSAVYLCASSLSLAGGSDTQYFGPGTRLTVL.

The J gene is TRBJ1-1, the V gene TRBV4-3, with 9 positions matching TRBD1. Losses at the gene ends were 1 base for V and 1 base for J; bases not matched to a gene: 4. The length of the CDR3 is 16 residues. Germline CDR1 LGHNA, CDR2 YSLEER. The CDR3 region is CASSQVRGQGNTEAFF. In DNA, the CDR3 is TGCGCCAGCAGCCAAGTTAGGGGACAGGGGAACACTGAAGCTTTCTTT.

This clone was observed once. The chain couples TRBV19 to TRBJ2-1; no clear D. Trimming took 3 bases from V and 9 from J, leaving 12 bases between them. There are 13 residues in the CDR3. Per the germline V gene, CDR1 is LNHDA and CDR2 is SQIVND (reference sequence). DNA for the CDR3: TGTGCCAGTAGTATGGCGCAAGTCGGTGAGCAGTTCTTC. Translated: CASSMAQVGEQFF.

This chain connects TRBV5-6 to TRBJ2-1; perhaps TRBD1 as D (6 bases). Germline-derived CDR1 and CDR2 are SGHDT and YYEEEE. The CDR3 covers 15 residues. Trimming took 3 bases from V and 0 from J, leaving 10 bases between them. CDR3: CASSSDRSSYNEQFF. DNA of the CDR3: TGTGCCAGCAGCTCTGACAGGAGCTCCTACAATGAGCAGTTCTTC.